The following is a T cell receptor beta chain sequence with its context. This sample is part of a study of blood T cell repertoires in COVID-19. Turning to the study itself: Material from acute and convalescent COVID-19 was sourced from the United States, Italy and Spain.

TCRdb's table, derived via immunoSEQ multiplex PCR, lists solely in-frame clones and lacks some. The sample shows about 180,000 clones, 80% to 90% of them seen only once. CDR3 length: 22 amino acids. The germline V gene encodes CDR1 MNHNS and CDR2 SASEGT. V shed 1 base, J shed 6 bases, and the junction held 30 bases outside the gene matches. Source material: peripheral blood. This clonotype was obtained from a human donor with active or convalescent COVID-19. The donor label of this sample is uncertain. The V call is TRBV6-1, the J call TRBJ2-7; 7 bases agree with TRBD2. The CDR3 DNA sequence: TGTGCCAGCAGTGAAGGTTTTAGTAGAACCCCCAGGTCTGGGCGGGAGCCTGTCGAGCAGTACTTC. Its translation is CASSEGFSRTPRSGREPVEQYF.